This T cell receptor (beta chain) was retrieved from a study of blood T cell repertoires in COVID-19. The wider study: Acute-phase and convalescent COVID-19 samples originated in the United States, Italy and Spain. PBMCs, B-cell-depleted T cells, or T cells were the source of the cDNA or gDNA that made up the material.

Original analysis: Counts of nucleated cells, estimated from reference gene primer amplification, were obtained. TCRdb keeps only in-frame clones here, not all; method: immunoSEQ multiplex PCR. Clone size and V and J calls were adopted from that table, with D and trimming inferred from the DNA. The sample has roughly 62,000 clones, about 85% seen once. The V gene lost 10 bases and the J gene lost 0 bases, with 16 bases spanning the gap. Looked up from germline, CDR1 is ENHRY and CDR2 is SYGVKD. This CDR3 comprises 15 residues. V usage is TRBV10-3 and J usage is TRBJ2-1; D perhaps matches TRBD1 (5 bases). What was sequenced was peripheral blood. The clonotype was recovered from a human donor with acute or convalescent COVID-19. The donor label of this sample is uncertain. CDR3 protein: CATASTESSYNEQFF. The CDR3 DNA follows: TGTGCCACCGCTTCGACAGAAAGCTCCTACAATGAGCAGTTCTTC.